One and the same sample provided the 20 T cell receptor beta chains below, sequenced in a study of cytomegalovirus exposure and HLA in healthy donors. PCR involved 60 Vbeta and 13 Jbeta primers. Sequencing used immunoSEQ multiplex PCR; TCRdb keeps in-frame clones, though not all of them. The table includes 95,000 to 110,000 clones, over 60% detected once. The specimen sequenced was PBMCs. The origin of the receptors is a man in his 60s in good health and CMV-seropositive.

The chain employs TRBV5-3 and TRBJ1-2; D uncertain. TRBV5-3 counts as an open reading frame of uncertain function. The germline V and J ends were trimmed by 8 bases and 0 bases, with 17 bases remaining between them. The CDR3 totals 15 residues. The CDR3 is CASSPGLTPNYGYTF. The CDR3 nucleotides are TGTGCCAGCAGCCCCGGACTGACTCCTAACTATGGCTACACCTTC.

The gene calls are TRBV11-2 and TRBJ1-2, with a weak D call TRBD1 (5 bases). The V gene's germline CDR1 is SGHAT and CDR2 FQNNGV. V lost 5 bases and J lost 4, with 14 bases in between. The CDR3 has 14 amino acids. The CDR3 sequence is CASSPRKGAYGYTF. The CDR3, as DNA: TGTGCCAGCAGCCCCCGGAAAGGGGCCTATGGCTACACCTTC.

The chain couples TRBV5-4 to TRBJ2-7; TRBD1 matches 8 bases. Losses at the gene ends were 0 bases for V and 4 bases for J; bases not matched to a gene: 6. The CDR3 is made up of 15 amino acids. Per the germline V gene, CDR1 is SGHNT and CDR2 is YYREEE (reference sequence). CDR3 loop: CASSLVGTGLYEQYF. The CDR3, as DNA: TGTGCCAGCAGCTTGGTTGGGACAGGACTGTACGAGCAGTACTTC.

The J gene is TRBJ2-7, the V gene TRBV14; TRBD2 is a possible D gene (5 bases). Germline assignment: CDR1 SGHDN and CDR2 FVKESK. Trimming pared 6 bases from V and 0 bases from J, leaving 12 bases between. The length of the CDR3 is 14 residues. DNA of the CDR3: TGTGCCAGCAGTCGGACGGGGAGCTCCTACGAGCAGTACTTC. Translating it yields CASSRTGSSYEQYF.

The chain is built from TRBV7-9 and TRBJ1-5; maybe TRBD1 (6 bases). Germline V gene sequence: CDR1 SEHNR, CDR2 FQNEAQ (reference sequence). CDR3 length: 15 residues. Trimming took 5 bases from V and 2 from J, leaving 13 bases between them. The CDR3 DNA is TGTGCCAGCAGCACATCGGGACATCGCAATCAGCCCCAGCATTTT. It specifies CASSTSGHRNQPQHF.

This chain connects TRBV7-9 to TRBJ1-6, with TRBD1 matching over 7 bases. The CDR3 sequence is 14 residues long. V gave up 5 bases and J gave up 7 bases; unmatched junction bases: 5. Germline lookup yields CDR1 SEHNR and CDR2 FQNEAQ (reference sequence). DNA of the CDR3: TGTGCCAGCAGCCTACAGGGGACCAATTCACCCCTCCACTTT. Amino acids: CASSLQGTNSPLHF. The complete variable domain, with remaining parts taken from reference TRBV7-9 and TRBJ1-6, reads DTGVSQNPRHKITKRGQNVTFRCDPISEHNRLYWYRQTLGQGPEFLTYFQNEAQLEKSRLLSDRFSAERPKGSFSTLEIQRTEQGDSAMYLCASSLQGTNSPLHFGNGTRLTVT.

The V and J genes are TRBV29-1 and TRBJ2-7; 10 positions agree with TRBD1. V shed 6 bases and J 2 bases; nucleotides not matched to a gene: 1. This CDR3 is built from 12 residues. The germline V gene encodes CDR1 SQVTM and CDR2 ANQGSEA. CDR3 sequence reads: CSVGTGAYEQYF. CDR3 nucleotide sequence: TGCAGCGTCGGGACAGGGGCCTACGAGCAGTACTTC.

The rearrangement uses TRBV11-2 and TRBJ1-1; 10 bases line up with TRBD1. The CDR3 has 19 residues. V lost 1 base to trimming and J lost 3 bases; unmatched junction nucleotides: 14. Germline V CDR1 and CDR2: SGHAT, FQNNGV. CDR3: CASSLVRLTGGGIYTEAFF. The CDR3 region has the DNA TGTGCCAGCAGCTTAGTTCGGCTGACAGGGGGCGGAATCTACACTGAAGCTTTCTTT.

The chain combines TRBV7-6 with TRBJ2-5, with a possible D match to TRBD1 (5 bases). V dropped 3 bases and J dropped 0 bases, with 8 bases sitting between them. CDR3 length: 14 amino acids. CDR1 and CDR2 (germline): SGHVS, FNYEAQ. CDR3 sequence (DNA): TGTGCCAGCAGCTTGGGGCAGTACCAAGAGACCCAGTACTTC. Translated, it gives CASSLGQYQETQYF.

This clone was observed a single time. The chain links TRBV5-1 to TRBJ2-1; 8 bases align to TRBD2. CDR1 SGHRS and CDR2 YFSETQ come from the germline V gene. V was clipped by 6 bases and J by 7 bases; unmatched bases: 12. The length of the CDR3 is 15 residues. CDR3 amino acids: CASTYSGTRGNEQFF. CDR3 bases: TGCGCCAGCACCTACTCCGGGACTAGGGGGAATGAGCAGTTCTTC.

CDR3 amino acids: CASSPGPLAYEQYF. CDR3 nucleotides: TGTGCCAGCTCACCGGGCCCTCTGGCCTACGAGCAGTACTTC. The J gene is TRBJ2-5, the V gene TRBV18; D gene ambiguous. The closer fit of TRBJ2-7 to the DNA end suggests the J call may be wrong. Germline-derived CDR1 and CDR2 are KGHSH and LQKENI. The CDR3 contains 14 residues.

The rearrangement links TRBV9 to TRBJ2-6, with D perhaps TRBD2 (6 bases). Germline V gene sequence: CDR1 SGDLS, CDR2 YYNGEE. The V end lost 0 bases, the J end lost 1 base, and 8 bases lay between the germline ends. The CDR3 length is 16 residues. The CDR3 DNA follows: TGTGCCAGCAGCGTAGATGCGGGGTCTGGGGCCAACGTCCTGACTTTC. Translating gives CASSVDAGSGANVLTF.

CDR3 amino acids: CASSLTGASTEAFF. DNA for the CDR3: TGTGCCAGCAGCTTGACAGGGGCTAGCACTGAAGCTTTCTTT. The chain links TRBV5-4 to TRBJ1-1; 7 bases are a match to TRBD1. CDR1 is SGHNT and CDR2 is YYREEE in the germline V gene (reference sequence). V shed 1 base and J 4 bases; nucleotides not matched to a gene: 4. The CDR3 sequence is 14 residues long. Using reference TRBV5-4 and TRBJ1-1 for the parts outside the CDR3, the full variable domain is ETGVTQSPTHLIKTRGQQVTLRCSSQSGHNTVSWYQQALGQGPQFIFQYYREEENGRGNFPPRFSGLQFPNYSSELNVNALELDDSALYLCASSLTGASTEAFFGQGTRLTVV.

V is TRBV6-5 and J is TRBJ1-2; D may be TRBD1 (5 bases). With 6 bases removed from V and 4 bases from J, the gap between germline ends came to 12 bases. Germline V lookup: CDR1 MNHEY, CDR2 SVGAGI. The CDR3 is made up of 13 amino acids. The CDR3, as DNA: TGTGCCAGCAGCCTACAGGACACCTATGGCTACACCTTC. It yields the protein CASSLQDTYGYTF.

This chain joins TRBV5-6 and TRBJ2-5; 7 bases line up with TRBD2. The DNA matches TRBJ2-7 better at its end, which makes the J call doubtful. This CDR3 comprises 13 residues. Germline CDR1 and CDR2: SGHDT and YYEEEE. The CDR3 sequence is CASSAIPGGEQYF. In nucleotides, the CDR3 is TGTGCCAGCAGCGCGATCCCGGGGGGCGAGCAGTACTTC.

The count of this clone is one. The chain is built from TRBV29-1 and TRBJ1-1, with D perhaps TRBD1 (5 bases). CDR1 and CDR2 (germline): SQVTM, ANQGSEA. This CDR3 contains 14 residues. Between the trimmed V and J ends, which lost 2 bases and 0 bases, there was a span of 10 bases. The CDR3: CSVERGGVNTEAFF. CDR3 nucleotide sequence: TGCAGCGTTGAACGGGGGGGGGTGAACACTGAAGCTTTCTTT.

This rearrangement joins TRBV7-2 to TRBJ2-1; a possible D gene is TRBD1 (5 bases). Looked up from germline, CDR1 is SGHTA and CDR2 is FQGNSA. The CDR3 has 14 residues. Trimming removed 4 bases from V and 2 bases from J, with 9 bases in between. This CDR3 is CASSSPGTYNEQFF. CDR3 DNA sequence: TGTGCCAGCAGCTCCCCAGGGACCTACAATGAGCAGTTCTTC.

The V gene is TRBV19, the J gene TRBJ2-7; 7 positions agree with TRBD2. CDR1 is LNHDA and CDR2 is SQIVND in the germline V gene (reference sequence). The CDR3 loop spans 13 amino acids. The junction had 11 bases not matched to a gene; V was cut back by 5 bases and J by 10 bases. The chain's CDR3 is CASSGLGGGRQYF. The CDR3 DNA follows: TGTGCCAGTAGTGGACTTGGCGGGGGAAGACAGTACTTC.

This clone was recorded a few times. The chain is built from TRBV11-2 and TRBJ2-1; 7 bases line up with TRBD2. CDR1 and CDR2 from the germline V gene are SGHAT and FQNNGV. This CDR3 is built from 15 residues. Losses at the gene ends were 1 base for V and 5 bases for J; bases not matched to a gene: 5. CDR3 coding DNA: TGTGCCAGCAGCTTAGGTGCTAGCGGAAACAATGAGCAGTTCTTC. The encoded protein is CASSLGASGNNEQFF.

The V gene is TRBV19, the J gene TRBJ2-2; TRBD2 agrees at 7 bases. V lost 2 bases, J lost 0 bases, and 3 bases stayed unmatched. The CDR3 loop spans 16 amino acids. Germline V gene lookup returns CDR1 LNHDA and CDR2 SQIVND (reference sequence). The CDR3 DNA is TGTGCCAGTAGTATATTCCTAGCGGCGAACACCGGGGAGCTGTTTTTT. Translation gives CASSIFLAANTGELFF.